The clone carrying this T cell receptor (beta chain) was picked up a small number of times. Its antigen remains unknown. The entry originates in a study of T cells after yellow fever vaccination. Looking at the study overall: For low cell numbers, libraries were made with SMART-Seq v4 Ultra Low Input. The study's findings and limits: A large majority of primary-vaccination clones showed up again after the booster (96% CD4, about 87% CD8).

Generation of TCR cDNA used 5'RACE template switching (which added a universal primer site and UMIs). TCRdb re-called the 5' RACE reads through MiXCR, storing one row per CDR3 protein. Of fewer than 400,000 distinct CDR3 sequences listed, around a tenth are singletons. V shed 4 bases and J 8 bases; nucleotides not matched to a gene: 11. CDR1 and CDR2 from the germline V gene are SGHRS and YFSETQ. The CDR3 length is 15 residues. The J gene is TRBJ1-4, the V gene TRBV5-1; 7 bases are shared with TRBD1. The clonotype originates from a man aged 18 to 30 who received the YFV17D yellow fever vaccine. The source was CD4+ T cells sorted from PBMCs, collected 45 days after the yellow fever booster vaccination. This CDR3 is CASSGPSTGKEKLFF. CDR3 coding DNA: TGCGCCAGCAGCGGCCCCTCGACAGGGAAGGAAAAACTGTTTTTT.